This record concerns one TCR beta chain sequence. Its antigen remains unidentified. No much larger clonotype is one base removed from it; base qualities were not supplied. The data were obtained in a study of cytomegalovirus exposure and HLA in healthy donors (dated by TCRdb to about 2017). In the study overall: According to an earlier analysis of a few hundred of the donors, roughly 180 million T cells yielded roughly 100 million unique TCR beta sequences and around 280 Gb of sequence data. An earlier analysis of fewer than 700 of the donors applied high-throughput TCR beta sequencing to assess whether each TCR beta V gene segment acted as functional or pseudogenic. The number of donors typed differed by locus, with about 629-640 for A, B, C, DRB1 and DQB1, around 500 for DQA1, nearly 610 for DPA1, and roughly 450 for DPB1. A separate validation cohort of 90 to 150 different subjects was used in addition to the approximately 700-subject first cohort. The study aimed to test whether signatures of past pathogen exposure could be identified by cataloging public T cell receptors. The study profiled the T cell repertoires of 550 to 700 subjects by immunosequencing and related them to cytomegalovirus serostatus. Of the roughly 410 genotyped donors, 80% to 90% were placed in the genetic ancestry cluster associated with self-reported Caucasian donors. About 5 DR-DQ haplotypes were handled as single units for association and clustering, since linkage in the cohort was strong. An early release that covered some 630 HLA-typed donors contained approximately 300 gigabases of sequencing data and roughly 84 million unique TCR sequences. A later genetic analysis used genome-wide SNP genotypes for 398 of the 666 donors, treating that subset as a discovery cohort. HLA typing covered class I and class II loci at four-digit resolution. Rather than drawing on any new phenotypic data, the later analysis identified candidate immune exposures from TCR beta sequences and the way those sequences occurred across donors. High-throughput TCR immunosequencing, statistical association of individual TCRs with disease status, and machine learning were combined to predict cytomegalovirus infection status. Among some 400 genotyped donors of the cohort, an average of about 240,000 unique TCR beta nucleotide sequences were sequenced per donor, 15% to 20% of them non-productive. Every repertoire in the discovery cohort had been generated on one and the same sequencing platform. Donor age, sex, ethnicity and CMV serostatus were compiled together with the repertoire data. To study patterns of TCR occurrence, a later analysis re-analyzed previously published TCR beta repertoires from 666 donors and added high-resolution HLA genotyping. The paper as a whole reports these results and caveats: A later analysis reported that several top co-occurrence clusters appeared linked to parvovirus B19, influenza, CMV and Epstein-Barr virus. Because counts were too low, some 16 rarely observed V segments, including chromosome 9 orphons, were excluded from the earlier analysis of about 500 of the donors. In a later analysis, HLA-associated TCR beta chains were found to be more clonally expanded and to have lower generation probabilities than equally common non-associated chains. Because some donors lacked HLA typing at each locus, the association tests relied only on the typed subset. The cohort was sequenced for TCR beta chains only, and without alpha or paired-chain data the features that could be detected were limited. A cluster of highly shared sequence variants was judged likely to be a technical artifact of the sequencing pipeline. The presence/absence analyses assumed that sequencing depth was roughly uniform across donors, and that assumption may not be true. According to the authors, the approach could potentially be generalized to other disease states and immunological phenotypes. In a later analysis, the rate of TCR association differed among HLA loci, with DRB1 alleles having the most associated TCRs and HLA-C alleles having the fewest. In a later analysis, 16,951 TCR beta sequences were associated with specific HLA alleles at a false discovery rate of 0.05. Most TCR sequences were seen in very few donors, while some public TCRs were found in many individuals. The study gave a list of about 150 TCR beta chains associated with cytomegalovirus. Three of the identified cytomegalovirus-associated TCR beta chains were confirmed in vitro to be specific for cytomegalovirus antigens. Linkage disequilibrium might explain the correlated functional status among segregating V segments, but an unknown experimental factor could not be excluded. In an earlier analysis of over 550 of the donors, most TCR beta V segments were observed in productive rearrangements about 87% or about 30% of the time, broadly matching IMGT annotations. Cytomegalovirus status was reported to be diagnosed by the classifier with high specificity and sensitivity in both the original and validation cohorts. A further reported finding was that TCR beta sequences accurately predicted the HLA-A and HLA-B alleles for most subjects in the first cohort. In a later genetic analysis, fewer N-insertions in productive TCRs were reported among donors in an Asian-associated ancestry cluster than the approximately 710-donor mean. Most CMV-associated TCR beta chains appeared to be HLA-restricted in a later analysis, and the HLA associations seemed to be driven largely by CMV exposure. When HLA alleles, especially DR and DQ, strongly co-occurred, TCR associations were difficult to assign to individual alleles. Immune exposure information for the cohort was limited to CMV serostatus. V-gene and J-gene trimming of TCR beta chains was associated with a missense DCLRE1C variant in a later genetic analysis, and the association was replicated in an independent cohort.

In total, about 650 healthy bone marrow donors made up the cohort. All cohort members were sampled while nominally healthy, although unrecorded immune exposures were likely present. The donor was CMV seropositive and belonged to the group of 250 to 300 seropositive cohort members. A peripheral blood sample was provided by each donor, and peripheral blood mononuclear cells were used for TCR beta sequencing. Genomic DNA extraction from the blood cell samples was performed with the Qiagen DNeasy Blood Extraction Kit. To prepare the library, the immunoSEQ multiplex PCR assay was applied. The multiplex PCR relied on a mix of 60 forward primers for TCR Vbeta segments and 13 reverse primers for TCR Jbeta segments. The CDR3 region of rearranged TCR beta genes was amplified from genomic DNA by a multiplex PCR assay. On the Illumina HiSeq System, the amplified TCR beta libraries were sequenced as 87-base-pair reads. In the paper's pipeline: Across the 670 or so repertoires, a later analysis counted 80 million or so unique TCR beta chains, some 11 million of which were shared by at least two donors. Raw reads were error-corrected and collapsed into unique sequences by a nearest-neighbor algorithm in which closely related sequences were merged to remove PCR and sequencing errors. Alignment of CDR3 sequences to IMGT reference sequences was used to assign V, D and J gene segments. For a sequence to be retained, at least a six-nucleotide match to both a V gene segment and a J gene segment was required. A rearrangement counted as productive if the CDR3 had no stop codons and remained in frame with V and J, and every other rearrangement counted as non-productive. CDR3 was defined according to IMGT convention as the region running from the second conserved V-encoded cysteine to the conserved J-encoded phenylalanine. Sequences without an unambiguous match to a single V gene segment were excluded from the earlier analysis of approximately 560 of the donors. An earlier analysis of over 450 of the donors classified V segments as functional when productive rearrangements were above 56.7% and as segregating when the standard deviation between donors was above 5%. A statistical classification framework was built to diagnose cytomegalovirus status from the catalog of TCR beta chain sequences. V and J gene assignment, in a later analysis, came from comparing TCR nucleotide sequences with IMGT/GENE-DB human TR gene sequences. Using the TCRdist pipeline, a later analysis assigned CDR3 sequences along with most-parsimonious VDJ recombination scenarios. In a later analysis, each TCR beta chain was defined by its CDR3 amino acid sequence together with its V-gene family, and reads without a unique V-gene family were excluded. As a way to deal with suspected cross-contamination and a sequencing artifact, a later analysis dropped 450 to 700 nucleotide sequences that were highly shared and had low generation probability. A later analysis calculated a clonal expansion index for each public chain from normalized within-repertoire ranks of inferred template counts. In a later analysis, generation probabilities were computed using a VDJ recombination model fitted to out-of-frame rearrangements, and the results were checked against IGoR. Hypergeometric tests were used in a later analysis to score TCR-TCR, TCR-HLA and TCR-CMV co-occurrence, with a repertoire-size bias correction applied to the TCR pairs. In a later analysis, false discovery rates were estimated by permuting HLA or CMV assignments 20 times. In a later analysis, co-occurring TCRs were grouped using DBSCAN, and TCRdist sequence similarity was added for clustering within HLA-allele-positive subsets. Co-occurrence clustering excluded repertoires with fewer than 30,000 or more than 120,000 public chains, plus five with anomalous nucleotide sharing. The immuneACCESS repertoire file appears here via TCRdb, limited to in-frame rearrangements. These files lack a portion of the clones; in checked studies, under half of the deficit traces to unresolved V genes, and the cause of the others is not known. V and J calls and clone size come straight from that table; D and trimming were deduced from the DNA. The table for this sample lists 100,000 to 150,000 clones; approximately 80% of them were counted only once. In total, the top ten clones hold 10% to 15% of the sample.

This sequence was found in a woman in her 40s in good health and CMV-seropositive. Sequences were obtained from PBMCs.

The CDR3 loop reads CASSPRLAGVTGELFF. The DNA sequence reads TGTGCCAGCAGTCCAAGACTAGCGGGAGTAACCGGGGAGCTGTTTTTT. The chain is made from TRBV27 and TRBJ2-2, with 12 middle bases fitting TRBD2. CDR3 length: 16 amino acids, cysteine to phenylalanine. The only DNA kept is the CDR3, 48 bases in frame from the first base. Sequences MNHEY (CDR1) and SMNVEV (CDR2) are obtained from the germline V gene (reference sequence). The junction shows trimming of 5 bases on V and 5 bases on J, and the gene matches do not reach 6 bases of it.